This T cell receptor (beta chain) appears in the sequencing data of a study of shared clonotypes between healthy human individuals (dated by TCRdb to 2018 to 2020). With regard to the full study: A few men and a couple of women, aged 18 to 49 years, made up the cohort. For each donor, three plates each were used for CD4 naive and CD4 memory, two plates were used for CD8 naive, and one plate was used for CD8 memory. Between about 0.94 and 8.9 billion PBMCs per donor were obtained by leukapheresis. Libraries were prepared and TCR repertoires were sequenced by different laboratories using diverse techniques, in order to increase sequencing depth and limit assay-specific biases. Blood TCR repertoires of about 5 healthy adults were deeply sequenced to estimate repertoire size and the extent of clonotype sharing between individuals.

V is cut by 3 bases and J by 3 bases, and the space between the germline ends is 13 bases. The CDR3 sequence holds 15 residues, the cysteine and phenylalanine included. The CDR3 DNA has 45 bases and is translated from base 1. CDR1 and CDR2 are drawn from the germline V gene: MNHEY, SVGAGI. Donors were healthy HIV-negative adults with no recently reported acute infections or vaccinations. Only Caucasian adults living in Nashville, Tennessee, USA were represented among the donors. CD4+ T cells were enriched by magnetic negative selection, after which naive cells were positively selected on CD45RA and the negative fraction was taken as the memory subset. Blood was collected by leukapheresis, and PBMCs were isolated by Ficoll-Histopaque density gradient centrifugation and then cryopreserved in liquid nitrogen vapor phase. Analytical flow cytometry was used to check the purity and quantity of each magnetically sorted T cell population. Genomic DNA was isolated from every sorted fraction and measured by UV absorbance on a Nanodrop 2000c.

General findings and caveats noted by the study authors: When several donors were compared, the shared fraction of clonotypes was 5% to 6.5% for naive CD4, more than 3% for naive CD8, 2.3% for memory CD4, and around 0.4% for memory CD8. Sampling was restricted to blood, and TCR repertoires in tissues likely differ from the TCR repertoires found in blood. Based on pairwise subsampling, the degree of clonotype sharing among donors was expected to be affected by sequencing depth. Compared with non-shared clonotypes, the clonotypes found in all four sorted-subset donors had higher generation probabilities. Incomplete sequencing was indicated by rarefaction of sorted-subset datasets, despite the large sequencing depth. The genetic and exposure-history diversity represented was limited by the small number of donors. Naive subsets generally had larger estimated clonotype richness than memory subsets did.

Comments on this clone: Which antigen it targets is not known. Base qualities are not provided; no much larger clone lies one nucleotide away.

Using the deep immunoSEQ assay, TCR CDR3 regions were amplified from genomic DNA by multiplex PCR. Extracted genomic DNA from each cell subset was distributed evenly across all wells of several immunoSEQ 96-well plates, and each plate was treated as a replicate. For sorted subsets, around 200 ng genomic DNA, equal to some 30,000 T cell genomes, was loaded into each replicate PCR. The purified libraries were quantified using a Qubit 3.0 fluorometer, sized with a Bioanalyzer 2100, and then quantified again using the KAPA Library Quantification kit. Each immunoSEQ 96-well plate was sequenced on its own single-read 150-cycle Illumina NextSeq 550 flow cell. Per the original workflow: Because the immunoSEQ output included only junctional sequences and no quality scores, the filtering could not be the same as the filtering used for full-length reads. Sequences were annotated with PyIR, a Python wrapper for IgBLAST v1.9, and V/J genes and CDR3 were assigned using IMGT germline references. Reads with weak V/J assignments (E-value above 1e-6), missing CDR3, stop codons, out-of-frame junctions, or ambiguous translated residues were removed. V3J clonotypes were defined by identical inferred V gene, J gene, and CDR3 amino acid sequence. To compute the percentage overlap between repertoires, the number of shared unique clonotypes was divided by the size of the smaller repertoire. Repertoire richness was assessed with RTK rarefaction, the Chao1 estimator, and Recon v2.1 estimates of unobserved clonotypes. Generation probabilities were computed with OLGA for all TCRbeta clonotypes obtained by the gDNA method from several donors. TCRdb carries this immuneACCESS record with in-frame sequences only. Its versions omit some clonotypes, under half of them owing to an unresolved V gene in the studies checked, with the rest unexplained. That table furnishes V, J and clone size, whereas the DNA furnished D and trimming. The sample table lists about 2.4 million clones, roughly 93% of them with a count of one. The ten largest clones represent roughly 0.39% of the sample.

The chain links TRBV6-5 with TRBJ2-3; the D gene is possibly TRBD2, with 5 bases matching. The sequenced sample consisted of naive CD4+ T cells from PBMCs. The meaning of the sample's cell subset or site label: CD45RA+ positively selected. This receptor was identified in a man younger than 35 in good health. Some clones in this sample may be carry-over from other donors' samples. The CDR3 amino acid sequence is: CASSYSLAVTDTQYF. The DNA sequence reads TGTGCCAGCAGTTATAGTCTAGCAGTGACAGATACGCAGTATTTT.